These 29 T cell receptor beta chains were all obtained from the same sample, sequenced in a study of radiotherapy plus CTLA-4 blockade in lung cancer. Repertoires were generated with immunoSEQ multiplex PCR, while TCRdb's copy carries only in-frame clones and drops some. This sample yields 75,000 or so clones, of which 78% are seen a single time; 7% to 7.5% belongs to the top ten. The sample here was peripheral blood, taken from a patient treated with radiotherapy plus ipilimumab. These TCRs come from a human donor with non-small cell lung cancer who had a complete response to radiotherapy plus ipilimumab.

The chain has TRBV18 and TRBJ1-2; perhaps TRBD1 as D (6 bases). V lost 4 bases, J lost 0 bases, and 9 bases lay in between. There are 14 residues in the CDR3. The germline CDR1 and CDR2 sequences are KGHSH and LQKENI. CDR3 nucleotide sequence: TGTGCCAGCTCACTGGACAGAGCTAACTATGGCTACACCTTC. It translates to CASSLDRANYGYTF.

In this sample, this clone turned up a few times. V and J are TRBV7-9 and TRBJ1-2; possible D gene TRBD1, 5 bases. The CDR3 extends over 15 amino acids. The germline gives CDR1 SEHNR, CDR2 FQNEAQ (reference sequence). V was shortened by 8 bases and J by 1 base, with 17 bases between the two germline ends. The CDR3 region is CASELGGGLNYGYTF. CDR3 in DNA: TGTGCCAGCGAGCTCGGGGGAGGGCTTAACTATGGCTACACCTTC. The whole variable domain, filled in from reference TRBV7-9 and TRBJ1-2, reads DTGVSQNPRHKITKRGQNVTFRCDPISEHNRLYWYRQTLGQGPEFLTYFQNEAQLEKSRLLSDRFSAERPKGSFSTLEIQRTEQGDSAMYLCASELGGGLNYGYTFGSGTRLTVV.

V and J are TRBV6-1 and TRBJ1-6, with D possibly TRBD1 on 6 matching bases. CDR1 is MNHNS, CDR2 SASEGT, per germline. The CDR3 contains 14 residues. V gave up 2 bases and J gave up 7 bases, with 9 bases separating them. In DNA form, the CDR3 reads TGTGCCAGCAGTGAAATCCAGGGGAATTCACCCCTCCACTTT. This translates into CASSEIQGNSPLHF.

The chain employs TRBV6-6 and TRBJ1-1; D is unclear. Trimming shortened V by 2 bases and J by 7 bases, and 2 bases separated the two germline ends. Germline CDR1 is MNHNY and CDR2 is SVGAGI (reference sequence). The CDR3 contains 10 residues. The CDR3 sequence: CASSYNEAFF. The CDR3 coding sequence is TGTGCCAGCAGTTACAATGAAGCTTTCTTT.

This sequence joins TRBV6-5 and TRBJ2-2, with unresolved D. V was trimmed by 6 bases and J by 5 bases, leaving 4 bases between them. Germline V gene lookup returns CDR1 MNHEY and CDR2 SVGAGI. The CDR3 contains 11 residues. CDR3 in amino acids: CASRRTGELFF. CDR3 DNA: TGTGCCAGCAGAAGGACCGGGGAGCTGTTTTTT.

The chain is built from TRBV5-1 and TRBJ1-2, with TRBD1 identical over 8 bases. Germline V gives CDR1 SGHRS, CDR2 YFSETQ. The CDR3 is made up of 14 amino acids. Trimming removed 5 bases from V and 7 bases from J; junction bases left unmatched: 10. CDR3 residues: CASRMDRERSGYTF. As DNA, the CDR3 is TGCGCCAGCAGGATGGACAGGGAGAGGAGTGGCTACACCTTC.

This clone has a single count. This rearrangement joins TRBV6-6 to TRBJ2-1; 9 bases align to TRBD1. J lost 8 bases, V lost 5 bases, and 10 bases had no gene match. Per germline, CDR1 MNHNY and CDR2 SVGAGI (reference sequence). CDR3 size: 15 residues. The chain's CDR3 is CASSQPGQGADEQFF. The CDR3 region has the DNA TGTGCCAGCAGTCAACCGGGACAGGGAGCAGATGAGCAGTTCTTC.

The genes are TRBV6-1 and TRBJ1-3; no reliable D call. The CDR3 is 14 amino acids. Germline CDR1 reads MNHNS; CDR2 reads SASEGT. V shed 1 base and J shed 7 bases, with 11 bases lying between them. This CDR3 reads CASSEGPGRNTIYF. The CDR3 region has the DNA TGTGCCAGCAGTGAAGGGCCAGGACGGAACACCATATATTTT.

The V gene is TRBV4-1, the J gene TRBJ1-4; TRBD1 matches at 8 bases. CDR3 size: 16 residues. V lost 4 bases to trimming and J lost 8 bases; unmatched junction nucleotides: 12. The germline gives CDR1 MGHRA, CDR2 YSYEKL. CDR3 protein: CASSPISQGAGEKLFF. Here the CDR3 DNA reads TGCGCCAGCAGCCCGATATCCCAGGGGGCCGGGGAAAAACTGTTTTTT.

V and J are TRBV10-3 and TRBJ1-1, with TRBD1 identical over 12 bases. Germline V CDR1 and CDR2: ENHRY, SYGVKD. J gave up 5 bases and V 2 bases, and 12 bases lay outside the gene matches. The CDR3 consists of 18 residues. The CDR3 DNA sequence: TGTGCCATCAGTGAGCCGCGGTCCCGGGACAGGGGGCGAACTGAAGCTTTCTTT. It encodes CAISEPRSRDRGRTEAFF.

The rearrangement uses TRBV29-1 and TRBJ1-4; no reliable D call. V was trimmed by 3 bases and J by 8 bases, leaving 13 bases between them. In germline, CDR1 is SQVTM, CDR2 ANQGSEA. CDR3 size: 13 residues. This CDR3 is CSVDEGLTEKLFF. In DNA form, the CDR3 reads TGCAGCGTTGATGAGGGCTTGACGGAAAAACTGTTTTTT.

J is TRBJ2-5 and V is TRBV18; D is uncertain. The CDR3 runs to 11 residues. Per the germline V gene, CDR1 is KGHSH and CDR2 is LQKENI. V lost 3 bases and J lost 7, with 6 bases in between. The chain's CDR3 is CASSPERTQYF. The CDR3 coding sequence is TGTGCCAGCTCACCTGAGCGGACCCAGTACTTC.

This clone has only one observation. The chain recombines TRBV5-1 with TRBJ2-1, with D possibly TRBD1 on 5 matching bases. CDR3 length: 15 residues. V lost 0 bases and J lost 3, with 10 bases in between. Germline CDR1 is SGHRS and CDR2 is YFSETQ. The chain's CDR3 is CASSLGRAYYNEQFF. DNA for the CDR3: TGCGCCAGCAGCTTGGGCAGGGCCTACTACAATGAGCAGTTCTTC.

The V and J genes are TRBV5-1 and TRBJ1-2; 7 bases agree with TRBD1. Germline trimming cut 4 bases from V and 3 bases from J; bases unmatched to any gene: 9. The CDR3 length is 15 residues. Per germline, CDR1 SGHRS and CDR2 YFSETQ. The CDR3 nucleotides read TGCGCCAGCAGCGACAGTAACAGGGGCCACTATGGCTACACCTTC. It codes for CASSDSNRGHYGYTF.

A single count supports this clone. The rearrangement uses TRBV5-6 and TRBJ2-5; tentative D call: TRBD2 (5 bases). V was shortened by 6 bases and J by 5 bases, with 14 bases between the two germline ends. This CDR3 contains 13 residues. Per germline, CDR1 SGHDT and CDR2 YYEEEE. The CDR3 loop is CASTVQAAETQYF. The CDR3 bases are TGTGCCAGCACGGTCCAAGCGGCGGAGACCCAGTACTTC.

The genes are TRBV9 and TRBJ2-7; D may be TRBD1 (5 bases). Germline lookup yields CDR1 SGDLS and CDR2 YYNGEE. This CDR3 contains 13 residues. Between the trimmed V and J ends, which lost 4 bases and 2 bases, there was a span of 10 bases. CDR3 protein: CASSLAGTYEQYF. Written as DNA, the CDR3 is TGTGCCAGCAGCTTGGCAGGGACCTACGAGCAGTACTTC.

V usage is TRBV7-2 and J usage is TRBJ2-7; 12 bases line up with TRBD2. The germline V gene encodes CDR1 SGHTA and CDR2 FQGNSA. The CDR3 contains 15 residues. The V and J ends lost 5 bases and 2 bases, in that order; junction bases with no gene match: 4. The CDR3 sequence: CASSPTSGGTYEQYF. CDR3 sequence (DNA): TGTGCCAGCAGCCCGACTAGCGGGGGCACCTACGAGCAGTACTTC.

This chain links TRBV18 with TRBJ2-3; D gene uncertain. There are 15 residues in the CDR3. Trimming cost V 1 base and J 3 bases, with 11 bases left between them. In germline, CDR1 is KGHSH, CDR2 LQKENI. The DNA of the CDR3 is TGTGCCAGCTCACCACGCCCCGTCGGTACAGATACGCAGTATTTT. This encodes CASSPRPVGTDTQYF.

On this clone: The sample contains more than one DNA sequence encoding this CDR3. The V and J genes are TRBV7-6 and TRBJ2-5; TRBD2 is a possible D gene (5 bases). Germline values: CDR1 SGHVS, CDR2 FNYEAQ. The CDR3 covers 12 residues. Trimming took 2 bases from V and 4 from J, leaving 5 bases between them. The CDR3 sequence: CASSLRGETQYF. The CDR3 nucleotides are TGTGCCAGCAGCTTACGGGGAGAGACCCAGTACTTC.

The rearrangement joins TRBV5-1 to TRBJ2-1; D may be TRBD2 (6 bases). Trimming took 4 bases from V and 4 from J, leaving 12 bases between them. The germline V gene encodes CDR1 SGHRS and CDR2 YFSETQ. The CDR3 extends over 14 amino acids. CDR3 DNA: TGCGCCAGCAGCCTCGAGCGGGCTTACAATGAGCAGTTCTTC. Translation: CASSLERAYNEQFF.

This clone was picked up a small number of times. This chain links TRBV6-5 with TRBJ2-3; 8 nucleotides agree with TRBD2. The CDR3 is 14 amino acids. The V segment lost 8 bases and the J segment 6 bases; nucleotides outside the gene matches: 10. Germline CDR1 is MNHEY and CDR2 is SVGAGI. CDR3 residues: CASHGGGGLDTQYF. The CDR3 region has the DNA TGTGCCAGCCACGGGGGCGGGGGGCTGGATACGCAGTATTTT.

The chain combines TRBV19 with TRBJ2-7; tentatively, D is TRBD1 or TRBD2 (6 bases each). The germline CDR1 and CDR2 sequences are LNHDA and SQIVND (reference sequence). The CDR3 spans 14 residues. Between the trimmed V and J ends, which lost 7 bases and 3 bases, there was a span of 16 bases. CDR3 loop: CASTYRGVGYEQYV. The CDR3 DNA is TGTGCCAGTACCTATAGGGGGGTGGGCTACGAGCAGTACGTC.

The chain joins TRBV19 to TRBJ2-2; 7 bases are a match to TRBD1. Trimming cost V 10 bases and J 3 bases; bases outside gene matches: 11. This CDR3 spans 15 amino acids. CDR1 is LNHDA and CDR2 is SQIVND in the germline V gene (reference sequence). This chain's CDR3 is CATPARDRDTGELFF. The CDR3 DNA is TGTGCCACCCCTGCCCGGGACAGAGACACCGGGGAGCTGTTTTTT.

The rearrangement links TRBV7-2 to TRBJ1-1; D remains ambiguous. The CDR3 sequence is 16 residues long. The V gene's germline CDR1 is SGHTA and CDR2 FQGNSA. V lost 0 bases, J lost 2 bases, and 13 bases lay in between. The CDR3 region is CASSLAVPGSNTEAFF. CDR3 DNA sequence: TGTGCCAGCAGCTTAGCCGTTCCGGGGAGTAACACTGAAGCTTTCTTT.

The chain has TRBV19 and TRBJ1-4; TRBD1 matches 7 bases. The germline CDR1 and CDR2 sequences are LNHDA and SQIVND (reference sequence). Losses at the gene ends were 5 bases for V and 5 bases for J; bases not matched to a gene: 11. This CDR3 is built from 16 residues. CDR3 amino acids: CASSLYRDRLNEKLFF. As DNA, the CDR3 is TGTGCCAGTAGTTTATACCGGGACAGACTAAATGAAAAACTGTTTTTT.

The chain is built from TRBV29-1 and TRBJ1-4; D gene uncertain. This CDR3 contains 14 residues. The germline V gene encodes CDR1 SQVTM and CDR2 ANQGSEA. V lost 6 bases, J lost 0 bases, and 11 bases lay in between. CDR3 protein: CSVKSTTTNEKLFF. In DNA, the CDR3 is TGCAGCGTCAAGAGTACAACAACTAATGAAAAACTGTTTTTT.

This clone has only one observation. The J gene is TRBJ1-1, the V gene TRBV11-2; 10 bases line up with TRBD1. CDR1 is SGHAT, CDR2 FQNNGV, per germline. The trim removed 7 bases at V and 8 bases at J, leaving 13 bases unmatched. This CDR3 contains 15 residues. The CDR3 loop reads CASTQGGQGYREAFF. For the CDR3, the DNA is TGTGCCAGCACCCAGGGGGGACAGGGGTACCGAGAAGCTTTCTTT.

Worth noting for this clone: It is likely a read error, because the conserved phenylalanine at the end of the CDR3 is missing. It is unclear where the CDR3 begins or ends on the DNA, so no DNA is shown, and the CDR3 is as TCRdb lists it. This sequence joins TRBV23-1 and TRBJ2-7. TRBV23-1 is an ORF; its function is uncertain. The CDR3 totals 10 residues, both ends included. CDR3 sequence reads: CASSHEGCPL.

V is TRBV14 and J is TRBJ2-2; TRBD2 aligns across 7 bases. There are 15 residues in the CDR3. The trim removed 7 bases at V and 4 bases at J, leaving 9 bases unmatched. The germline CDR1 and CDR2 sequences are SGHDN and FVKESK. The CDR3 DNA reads TGTGCCAGCACCGGGGGGTCATGGGGCACCGGGGAGCTGTTTTTT. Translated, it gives CASTGGSWGTGELFF. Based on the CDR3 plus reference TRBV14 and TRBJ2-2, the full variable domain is EAGVTQFPSHSVIEKGQTVTLRCDPISGHDNLYWYRRVMGKEIKFLLHFVKESKQDESGMPNNRFLAERTGGTYSTLKVQPAELEDSGVYFCASTGGSWGTGELFFGEGSRLTVL.